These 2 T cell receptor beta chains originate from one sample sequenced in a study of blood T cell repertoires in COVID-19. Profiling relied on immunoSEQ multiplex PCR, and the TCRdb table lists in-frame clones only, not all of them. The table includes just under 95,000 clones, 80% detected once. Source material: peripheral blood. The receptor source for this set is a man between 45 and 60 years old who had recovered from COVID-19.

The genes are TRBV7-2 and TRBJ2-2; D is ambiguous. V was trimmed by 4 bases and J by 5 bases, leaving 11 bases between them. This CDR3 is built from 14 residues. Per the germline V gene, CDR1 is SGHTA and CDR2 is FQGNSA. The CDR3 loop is CASSSFPRTGELFF. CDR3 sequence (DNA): TGTGCCAGCAGCTCATTTCCTCGGACCGGGGAGCTGTTTTTT.

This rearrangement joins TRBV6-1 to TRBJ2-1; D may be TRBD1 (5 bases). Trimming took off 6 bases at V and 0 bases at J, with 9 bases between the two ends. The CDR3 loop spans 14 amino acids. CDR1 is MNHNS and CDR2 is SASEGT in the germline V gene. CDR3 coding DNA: TGTGCCAGCAGCATTCAGGGCTCCTACAATGAGCAGTTCTTC. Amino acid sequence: CASSIQGSYNEQFF.